What follows are 9 T cell receptor beta chains derived from one specimen sequenced in a study of blood T cells in healthy people across ages. Through a sample-barcoded 5' primer and a J-beta primer mix, a second PCR was run for roughly 7 to 11 cycles. TCRdb re-called the 5' RACE reads with MiXCR, one entry per CDR3 protein. In the table there are 720,000 or so distinct CDR3 sequences, 40% to 50% of which are singletons. Material for sequencing was blood. Receptors originate from an older man in good health.

The CDR3, as DNA: TGTGCCAGCAGTAGGGACCGTACAGCCAAAAACATTCAGTACTTC. Protein sequence: CASSRDRTAKNIQYF. The chain couples TRBV12-3 or TRBV12-4 to TRBJ2-4; D tentatively fits TRBD1 or TRBD2 (5 bases each). Trimming took off 5 bases at V and 0 bases at J, with 11 bases between the two ends. The CDR3 is 15 amino acids.

The V and J genes are TRBV28 and TRBJ2-5, with 9 bases aligning to TRBD1. The CDR3 has 17 amino acids. Germline trimming cut 3 bases from V and 9 bases from J; bases unmatched to any gene: 17. Germline lookup yields CDR1 MDHEN and CDR2 SYDVKM. The CDR3 loop is CASSLGSGTGSKLAQYF. The CDR3 DNA sequence: TGTGCCAGCAGTTTGGGGTCGGGGACAGGGTCCAAGTTAGCCCAGTACTTC.

The chain combines TRBV20-1 with TRBJ2-5, with a weak D call TRBD2 (6 bases). The CDR3 totals 12 residues. Germline lookup yields CDR1 DFQATT and CDR2 SNEGSKA (reference sequence). The germline V and J ends were trimmed by 6 bases and 11 bases, with 19 bases remaining between them. The CDR3 bases are TGCAGTGCCGGGACTGTTTACAATGAGCAGTACTTC. As protein: CSAGTVYNEQYF.

This clonotype was picked up a small number of times. The V gene is TRBV5-1, the J gene TRBJ2-1; D could derive from TRBD1 or TRBD2 (8 bases each). Germline V gene sequence: CDR1 SGHRS, CDR2 YFSETQ. V was trimmed by 0 bases and J by 4 bases, leaving 26 bases between them. This CDR3 spans 20 amino acids. CDR3 protein: CASSLARGPNGGGYYNEQFF. The CDR3 DNA is TGCGCCAGCAGCTTGGCCAGGGGGCCCAACGGGGGGGGATATTACAATGAGCAGTTCTTC.

V gene TRBV20-1 combines with J gene TRBJ1-2, with no clear D. Germline V gene data show CDR1 as DFQATT and CDR2 as SNEGSKA (reference sequence). Trimming left V 0 bases short and J 6 bases short, with 14 bases between. The CDR3 is 14 residues long. CDR3 DNA sequence: TGCAGTGCTAGAGACAAGCTGCAGACGGATGGCTACACCTTC. This sequence encodes CSARDKLQTDGYTF.

This chain uses TRBV20-1 with TRBJ2-1; a possible D gene is TRBD1 (6 bases). The J call is in doubt because the DNA end fits TRBJ2-7 better. CDR1 is DFQATT, CDR2 SNEGSKA, per germline (reference sequence). The CDR3 totals 15 residues. CDR3 bases: TGCAGTGCTAGAGAACCCAGGGGTTCCTACAATGAGCAGTACTTC. Encoded protein: CSAREPRGSYNEQYF.

This chain joins TRBV5-1 and TRBJ2-5; TRBD2 might be the D (5 bases). With the DNA end fitting TRBJ2-7 better, the J assignment may be wrong. The CDR3 covers 12 residues. Per the germline V gene, CDR1 is SGHRS and CDR2 is YFSETQ. CDR3 region: CASTSNRGEQYF. In nucleotides, the CDR3 is TGCGCCAGCACCAGCAATCGGGGCGAGCAGTACTTC.

The chain joins TRBV7-2 to TRBJ2-1, with TRBD2 identical over 11 bases. Losses at the gene ends were 3 bases for V and 9 bases for J; bases not matched to a gene: 7. The CDR3 runs 15 residues. Germline V gene lookup returns CDR1 SGHTA and CDR2 FQGNSA. The CDR3 protein is CASSLASGGRGEQFF. CDR3 nucleotides: TGTGCCAGCAGCTTGGCTAGCGGGGGGCGGGGTGAGCAGTTCTTC.

This chain links TRBV4-3 with TRBJ2-1; no definite D call. This CDR3 comprises 16 residues. The germline gives CDR1 LGHNA, CDR2 YSLEER. V was clipped by 0 bases and J by 4 bases, with 13 bases between them. CDR3: CASSQEAQRAYNEQFF. DNA for the CDR3: TGCGCCAGCAGCCAAGAGGCCCAGCGCGCATACAATGAGCAGTTCTTC.